Presented here are 29 T cell receptor beta chains from one specimen sequenced in a study of immune heterogeneity within non-small cell lung tumors. Template was bulk tumor genomic DNA, 550 to 650 ng per sample. Biopsies that were spaced far apart were taken, several per primary tumor, during surgery. Curative operations were performed on patients who had untreated, newly diagnosed non-small cell lung cancer. Multiplex PCR amplified TCR beta CDR3 with 32 V and 13 J primers. TCRdb redid the calling of the multiplex PCR reads with MiXCR, one entry per CDR3 protein. The sample includes more than 10,000 distinct CDR3 sequences, around 30% of them seen just once. The sequenced sample consisted of lung tumor tissue. The receptors were sampled from a man between 45 and 60 years old with non-small cell lung cancer.

Relative to its sample, this clonotype is medium-sized. The chain couples TRBV19 to TRBJ1-2; TRBD1 might be the D (6 bases). V lost 4 bases, J lost 3 bases, and 9 bases lay in between. In germline, CDR1 is LNHDA, CDR2 SQIVND (reference sequence). CDR3 size: 13 residues. The CDR3 DNA reads TGTGCCAGTAGTACCGGGACACACTATGGCTACACCTTC. It yields the protein CASSTGTHYGYTF. The full variable domain, in which reference TRBV19 and TRBJ1-2 provide the parts outside the CDR3, is DGGITQSPKYLFRKEGQNVTLSCEQNLNHDAMYWYRQDPGQGLRLIYYSQIVNDFQKGDIAEGYSVSREKKESFPLTVTSAQKNPTAFYLCASSTGTHYGYTFGSGTRLTVV.

Concerning this clonotype: A read error may explain this, as a much larger clone is one base away. This chain links TRBV7-9 with TRBJ2-5; 9 bases line up with TRBD2. Per the germline V gene, CDR1 is SEHNR and CDR2 is FQNEAQ (reference sequence). This CDR3 has 17 amino acids. V trimming: 4 bases; J trimming: 3 bases; junction bases outside the gene matches: 12. CDR3 sequence reads: CASSSLSGRRNEETQYF. CDR3 bases: TGTGCCAGCAGCTCTCTTAGCGGGAGAAGGAATGAAGAGACCCAGTACTTC.

This clonotype was seen a few times. The chain has TRBV19 and TRBJ1-1, with a possible D match to TRBD1 (5 bases). In germline, CDR1 is LNHDA, CDR2 SQIVND (reference sequence). Trimming left V 3 bases short and J 5 bases short, with 13 bases between. The CDR3 is made up of 14 amino acids. CDR3: CASSMGGRGTEAFF. The CDR3 DNA reads as TGTGCCAGTAGTATGGGGGGGAGAGGGACTGAAGCTTTCTTT. Drawing the rest from reference TRBV19 and TRBJ1-1, the complete variable domain is DGGITQSPKYLFRKEGQNVTLSCEQNLNHDAMYWYRQDPGQGLRLIYYSQIVNDFQKGDIAEGYSVSREKKESFPLTVTSAQKNPTAFYLCASSMGGRGTEAFFGQGTRLTVV.

This clonotype was seen many times. The chain carries TRBV20-1 and TRBJ2-1; D perhaps matches TRBD2 (5 bases). The length of the CDR3 is 13 residues. V was trimmed by 1 base and J by 8 bases, leaving 12 bases between them. Per germline, CDR1 DFQATT and CDR2 SNEGSKA (reference sequence). CDR3 nucleotides: TGCAGTGCTAGAGCACGGCCGCGGGATGAGCAGTTCTTC. This sequence encodes CSARARPRDEQFF.

This clonotype has ten or more counts. The chain joins TRBV6-1 to TRBJ1-1; 7 positions agree with TRBD1. Germline CDR1 MNHNS, CDR2 SASEGT. J gave up 0 bases and V 8 bases, and 6 bases lay outside the gene matches. The CDR3 spans 14 residues. The DNA for the CDR3 is TGTGCCAGCGGAGCAGGGGGGTTGAACACTGAAGCTTTCTTT. Encoded protein: CASGAGGLNTEAFF.

By share, this clonotype counts as medium-sized (0.01 to 0.1%). In DNA form, the CDR3 reads TGTGCCAGCAGTTCAACTAGCAGCACAGATACGCAGTATTTT. Its protein is CASSSTSSTDTQYF. V is TRBV2 and J is TRBJ2-3; D possibly corresponds to TRBD2 (6 bases). This CDR3 spans 14 amino acids. Germline V gene data show CDR1 as SNHLY and CDR2 as FYNNEI. Trimming shortened V by 5 bases and J by 0 bases, and 9 bases separated the two germline ends.

The table lists this clonotype with a few counts. The chain combines TRBV28 with TRBJ1-1, with D perhaps matching TRBD1 (6 bases). This CDR3 has 14 amino acids. The germline CDR1 and CDR2 sequences are MDHEN and SYDVKM. Between the trimmed V and J ends, which lost 1 base and 6 bases, there was a span of 12 bases. CDR3 sequence: CASSLLGGGAEAFF. CDR3 nucleotide sequence: TGTGCCAGCAGTTTATTAGGGGGAGGGGCTGAAGCTTTCTTT.

As regards this clonotype: Without the conserved terminal phenylalanine or tryptophan, this CDR3 likely stems from a read error. The chain recombines TRBV7-2 with TRBJ2-5; D may be TRBD2 (5 bases). The DNA end is a closer match to TRBJ2-1, so the J assignment may be wrong. This CDR3 spans 16 amino acids. Germline V lookup: CDR1 SGHTA, CDR2 FQGNSA. The CDR3 nucleotides are TGTGCCAGCAGCCAATCTCGGGGTCCCACATGGAATGAGCAGTTCATC. Encoded protein: CASSQSRGPTWNEQFI.

In regard to this clonotype: A much larger clone differs by one base, so this may be a read error. The chain carries TRBV6-5 and TRBJ1-2; D perhaps matches TRBD1 (5 bases). The V and J ends lost 2 bases and 7 bases respectively, with 11 bases between them. The CDR3 extends over 13 amino acids. From germline, CDR1 is MNHEY and CDR2 SVGAGI. The CDR3 spells CASSYNLGGGYTF. CDR3 DNA: TGTGCCAGCAGTTACAACCTGGGGGGTGGCTACACCTTC.

By frequency in the sample, this clonotype is medium-sized. The J gene is TRBJ2-7, the V gene TRBV12-3 or TRBV12-4; no reliable D call. CDR3 length: 14 residues. The V end was cut by 5 bases, the J end by 2 bases, with 13 bases between. This chain's CDR3 is CASSQESGPYEQYF. The CDR3, as DNA: TGTGCCAGCAGTCAAGAGTCCGGACCCTACGAGCAGTACTTC.

The sample holds many counts of this clonotype. The junction shows a germline mismatch at one end, possibly a read error. This chain joins TRBV27 and TRBJ2-7; D perhaps matches TRBD1 (6 bases). Germline loops: CDR1 MNHEY, CDR2 SMNVEV (reference sequence). The CDR3 has 14 amino acids. CDR3 sequence: CACSLRDTSYEQYF. The CDR3 DNA follows: TGTGCCTGCAGCCTTCGGGACACCTCCTACGAGCAGTACTTC.

On this clonotype itself: Just one base apart from a much larger clone, this may be a read error. This rearrangement joins TRBV4-1 to TRBJ2-7; no clear D. Germline loops: CDR1 MGHRA, CDR2 YSYEKL. V was trimmed by 0 bases and J by 9 bases, leaving 15 bases between them. The CDR3 totals 14 residues. Here the CDR3 reads CASSQDSPARAQYF. The CDR3 DNA reads TGCGCCAGCAGCCAAGATTCCCCGGCCCGCGCGCAGTACTTC.

This clonotype rates as medium-sized. The chain has TRBV20-1 and TRBJ2-6; 7 bases line up with TRBD2. The CDR3 sequence is 16 residues long. CDR1 DFQATT and CDR2 SNEGSKA come from the germline V gene (reference sequence). Unmatched junction bases numbered 6, after V lost 3 bases and J lost 1 base. The CDR3 loop reads CSARGGVISGANVLTF. CDR3 bases: TGCAGTGCTAGGGGGGGGGTCATTTCTGGGGCCAACGTCCTGACTTTC.

This clonotype was counted ten times or more. V usage is TRBV19 and J usage is TRBJ2-5; D not resolved. CDR1 LNHDA and CDR2 SQIVND come from the germline V gene (reference sequence). Trimming stripped 5 bases from V and 5 bases from J, with 6 bases between. This CDR3 is built from 11 residues. In nucleotides, the CDR3 is TGTGCCAGTAGTGCCCACGAGACCCAGTACTTC. It translates to CASSAHETQYF.

In its sample, this clonotype ranks as medium-sized. CDR3 in amino acids: CASSPTGGSGETQYF. Written as DNA, the CDR3 is TGTGCCAGTAGTCCGACAGGGGGATCGGGAGAGACCCAGTACTTC. The V call is TRBV19, the J call TRBJ2-5; TRBD1 matches at 9 bases. There are 15 residues in the CDR3. Germline CDR1 is LNHDA and CDR2 is SQIVND (reference sequence). Unmatched junction bases numbered 8, after V lost 5 bases and J lost 4 bases.

This clonotype was seen once. The rearrangement uses TRBV12-3 or TRBV12-4 and TRBJ2-2; 8 bases align to TRBD1. The CDR3 spans 13 residues. The trim removed 10 bases at V and 5 bases at J, leaving 6 bases unmatched. The CDR3 protein is CANRRQGTGELFF. The CDR3 DNA sequence: TGTGCCAACAGACGACAGGGGACCGGGGAGCTGTTTTTT.

This clonotype was counted only a few times. One end of the junction is discordant with germline, which a read error may explain. This chain connects TRBV7-7 to TRBJ2-3; 12 positions match TRBD2. This CDR3 is built from 14 residues. CDR1 and CDR2 (germline): SSHAT, FNYEAQ (reference sequence). This CDR3 reads CASSLGTSGDTQYF. The CDR3 DNA sequence: TGTGCTAGCAGCCTTGGGACTAGCGGGGATACGCAGTATTTT.

This clonotype counts as medium-sized. The rearrangement joins TRBV28 to TRBJ1-2, with 9 bases lining up with TRBD1. This CDR3 region has 15 residues. J was trimmed by 4 bases and V by 2 bases; bases with no gene match: 5. Germline V gene sequence: CDR1 MDHEN, CDR2 SYDVKM. The CDR3 nucleotides read TGTGCCAGCAGTTTAGGGAGGGGACAGGGCTATGGCTACACCTTC. Protein sequence: CASSLGRGQGYGYTF.

This clonotype was recorded at least ten times. This chain joins TRBV7-9 and TRBJ2-7; 9 nucleotides line up with TRBD1. CDR3 length: 18 residues. V dropped 5 bases and J dropped 2; count of bases not matched to a gene: 16. CDR1 SEHNR and CDR2 FQNEAQ come from the germline V gene (reference sequence). CDR3 nucleotide sequence: TGTGCCAGCAGCCCGAGTCCCGGGACAGGGTCCCTACCCTACGAGCAGTACTTC. This sequence encodes CASSPSPGTGSLPYEQYF.

The rearrangement joins TRBV18 to TRBJ1-1, with a tentative D call TRBD1 (6 bases). The CDR3 consists of 16 residues. Trimming removed 3 bases from V and 2 bases from J, with 16 bases in between. In germline, CDR1 is KGHSH, CDR2 LQKENI. The CDR3 here is CASSPPSTGPNTEAFF. The CDR3 DNA reads as TGTGCCAGCTCACCGCCGTCGACAGGACCAAACACTGAAGCTTTCTTT.

With respect to this clonotype: Possible read error: a much larger clone is one base away. The chain is built from TRBV7-2 and TRBJ2-3, with D possibly matching TRBD2 (5 bases). The CDR3 extends over 13 amino acids. Germline CDR1 and CDR2: SGHTA and FQGNSA. CDR3: CVSSLVGSDTQYF. In nucleotides, the CDR3 is TGTGTCAGCAGCTTAGTAGGGAGCGATACGCAGTATTTT.

DNA of the CDR3: TGCAGTGCTGCCCGACAGGGGGCGGGCACAGATACGCAGTATTTT. Amino acids: CSAARQGAGTDTQYF. V and J are TRBV20-1 and TRBJ2-3, with 10 positions matching TRBD1. Germline values: CDR1 DFQATT, CDR2 SNEGSKA (reference sequence). The CDR3 runs 15 residues. Trimming cost V 5 bases and J 1 base; bases outside gene matches: 6.

By sample fraction, this clonotype is medium-sized. The gene calls are TRBV30 and TRBJ1-1; TRBD1 is a possible D gene (6 bases). V shed 3 bases and J shed 7 bases, with 9 bases lying between them. Germline lookup yields CDR1 GTSNPN and CDR2 SVGIG (reference sequence). The length of the CDR3 is 11 residues. CDR3 in amino acids: CAWRIQGEAFF. CDR3 coding DNA: TGTGCCTGGAGGATACAGGGTGAAGCTTTCTTT.

This chain uses TRBV5-6 with TRBJ2-4; D unresolved. Germline assignment: CDR1 SGHDT and CDR2 YYEEEE. Trimming removed 1 base from V and 0 bases from J, with 11 bases in between. This CDR3 is 16 amino acids long. CDR3 in amino acids: CASSLKGSSAKNIQYF. CDR3 nucleotides: TGTGCCAGCAGCTTGAAAGGATCGTCAGCCAAAAACATTCAGTACTTC.

Concerning this clonotype: Given a much more abundant clone one base away, this may be a read error. The chain joins TRBV28 to TRBJ1-1, with TRBD1 matching over 7 bases. The CDR3 contains 14 residues. The V gene's germline CDR1 is MDHEN and CDR2 SYDVKM. The chain's CDR3 is CASSLGQSYTEVFF. CDR3 nucleotides: TGTGCCAGCAGTCTGGGACAGTCCTACACTGAAGTTTTCTTT.

This clonotype was observed many times. The chain carries TRBV12-5 and TRBJ2-2; 12 nucleotides align to TRBD2. This CDR3 region has 14 residues. Per the germline V gene, CDR1 is LGHNT and CDR2 is FRNRAP. Trimming at V came to 5 bases and at J to 9 bases, leaving 4 bases not matched to a gene. For the CDR3, the DNA is TGTGCTAGTGGTCTAGCGGGAGGGAGCAGGGAGCTGTTTTTT. Translated, it gives CASGLAGGSRELFF.

This clonotype showed up many times. The V and J genes are TRBV7-3 and TRBJ2-3; D is undetermined. The CDR3 has 13 amino acids. Per germline, CDR1 SGHTA and CDR2 FQGTGA. V was clipped by 3 bases and J by 5 bases, with 9 bases between them. The CDR3 DNA reads TGTGCCAGCAGCTTGAATATTTTAGATACGCAGTATTTT. It codes for CASSLNILDTQYF.

The J gene is TRBJ2-1, the V gene TRBV7-9, with 10 bases aligning to TRBD2. The length of the CDR3 is 16 residues. J gave up 10 bases and V 4 bases, and 13 bases lay outside the gene matches. Germline CDR1 reads SEHNR; CDR2 reads FQNEAQ (reference sequence). The CDR3 is CASSWPQTAGGQEQFF. The CDR3 DNA follows: TGTGCCAGCAGCTGGCCGCAGACAGCGGGGGGGCAGGAGCAGTTCTTC.

By proportion, this clonotype is medium-sized. This rearrangement joins TRBV28 to TRBJ1-2, with D hard to call. Germline CDR1 MDHEN, CDR2 SYDVKM. With 6 bases removed from V and 1 base from J, the gap between germline ends came to 12 bases. The CDR3 spans 14 residues. The CDR3 loop reads CASSPGLVNYGYTF. In DNA, the CDR3 is TGTGCCAGCAGCCCTGGTTTGGTTAACTATGGCTACACCTTC.